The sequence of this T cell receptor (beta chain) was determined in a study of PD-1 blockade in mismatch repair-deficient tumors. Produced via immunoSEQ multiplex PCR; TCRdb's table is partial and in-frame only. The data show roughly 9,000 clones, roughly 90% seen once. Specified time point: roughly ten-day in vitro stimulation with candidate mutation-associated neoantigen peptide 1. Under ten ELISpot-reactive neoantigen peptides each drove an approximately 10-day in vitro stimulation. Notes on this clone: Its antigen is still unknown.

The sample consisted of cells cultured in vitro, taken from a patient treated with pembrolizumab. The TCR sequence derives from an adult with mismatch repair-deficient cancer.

The CDR3 loop is CASSSSVGAQETQYF. The CDR3 DNA is TGTGCCAGCAGCTCCTCGGTAGGGGCCCAAGAGACCCAGTACTTC. The V call is TRBV11-2, the J call TRBJ2-5, with a weak D call TRBD1 (5 bases). Trimming took off 4 bases at V and 1 base at J, with 13 bases between the two ends. Germline loops: CDR1 SGHAT, CDR2 FQNNGV. The CDR3 extends over 15 amino acids. The whole variable domain, filled in from reference TRBV11-2 and TRBJ2-5, reads EAGVAQSPRYKIIEKRQSVAFWCNPISGHATLYWYQQILGQGPKLLIQFQNNGVVDDSQLPKDRFSAERLKGVDSTLKIQPAKLEDSAVYLCASSSSVGAQETQYFGPGTRLLVL.